These 5 T cell receptor beta chains were sequenced from one sample in a study of CD8 T cells in Susac syndrome. An amount of RNA that ranged from 0.5 to 1 ug was reverse transcribed with random hexamers. TCRdb independently ran MiXCR on the immunoSEQ multiplex PCR reads; one entry per CDR3 protein. The sample includes 100,000 to 150,000 distinct CDR3 sequences, 96% of them seen just once. The specimen sequenced was CD4+ T cells from PBMCs. All receptors come from a human donor with Susac syndrome.

The chain joins TRBV12-2 to TRBJ1-5. TRBV12-2 is noted as a pseudogene. The CDR3 runs 19 residues. The CDR3 DNA follows: TGTGCAAGTCGCTTAGTCTGGGACAGCGGGAACTTTAGCAATCAGCCCCAGCATTTT. Encoded protein: CASRLVWDSGNFSNQPQHF.

This chain connects TRBV11-2 to TRBJ2-7; D unclear. The germline V gene has CDR1 SGHAT and CDR2 FQNNGV. The CDR3 totals 13 residues. The ends were cut back, 0 bases at V and 6 bases at J, with 9 bases in the middle. The CDR3 DNA is TGTGCCAGCAGCTTAGAGGCTGCTTCCGAGCAGTACTTC. Its protein is CASSLEAASEQYF.

The chain employs TRBV20-1 and TRBJ2-2; no reliable D call. CDR1 DFQATT and CDR2 SNEGSKA come from the germline V gene (reference sequence). This CDR3 comprises 12 residues. V lost 5 bases to trimming and J lost 7 bases, with 11 bases between them. The CDR3 nucleotides are TGCAGTGCTCTGATGGCCGGCGGGGAGCTGTTTTTT. Translating it yields CSALMAGGELFF.

V usage is TRBV28 and J usage is TRBJ1-5, with D hard to call. Germline lookup yields CDR1 MDHEN and CDR2 SYDVKM. Trimming pared 1 base from V and 2 bases from J, leaving 3 bases between. This CDR3 comprises 13 residues. The CDR3 nucleotides are TGTGCCAGCAGTTTATACCGCAATCAGCCCCAGCATTTT. As protein: CASSLYRNQPQHF.

The genes are TRBV28 and TRBJ1-2; no clear D gene. The CDR3 loop spans 12 amino acids. Trimming removed 3 bases from V and 5 bases from J, with 7 bases in between. CDR1 MDHEN and CDR2 SYDVKM come from the germline V gene. The CDR3: CASSLSGYGYTF. The CDR3 DNA sequence: TGTGCCAGCAGTTTGTCCGGGTATGGCTACACCTTC.